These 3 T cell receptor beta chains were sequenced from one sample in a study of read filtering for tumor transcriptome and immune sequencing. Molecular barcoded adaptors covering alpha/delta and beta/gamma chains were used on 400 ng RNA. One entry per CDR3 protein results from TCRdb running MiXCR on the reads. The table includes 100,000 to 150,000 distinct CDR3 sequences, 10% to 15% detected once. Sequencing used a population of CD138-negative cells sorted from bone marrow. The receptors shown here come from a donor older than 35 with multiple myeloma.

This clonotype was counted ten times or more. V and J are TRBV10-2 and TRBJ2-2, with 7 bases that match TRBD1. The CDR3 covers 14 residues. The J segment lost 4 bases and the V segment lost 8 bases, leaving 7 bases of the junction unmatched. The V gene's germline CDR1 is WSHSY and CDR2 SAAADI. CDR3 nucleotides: TGCGCCAGCGCCCTACAGGGGATCACCGGGGAGCTGTTTTTT. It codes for CASALQGITGELFF.

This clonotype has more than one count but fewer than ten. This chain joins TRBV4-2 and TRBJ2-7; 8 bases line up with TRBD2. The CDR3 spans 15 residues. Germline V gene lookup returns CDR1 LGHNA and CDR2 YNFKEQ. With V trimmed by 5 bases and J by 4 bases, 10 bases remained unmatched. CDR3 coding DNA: TGTGCCAGCAGCTTTCGTAGCGGGAATGCGTACGAGCAGTACTTC. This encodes CASSFRSGNAYEQYF.

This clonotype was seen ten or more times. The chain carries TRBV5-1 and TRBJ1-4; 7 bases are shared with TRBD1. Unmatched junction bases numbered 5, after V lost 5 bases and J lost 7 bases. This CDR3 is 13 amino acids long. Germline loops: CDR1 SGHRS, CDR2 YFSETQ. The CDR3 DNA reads TGCGCCAGCAGACCAGGACAGGTTGAAAAACTGTTTTTT. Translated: CASRPGQVEKLFF.